This TCR beta chain was captured by sequencing in a study of OX40 agonist ivuxolimab in advanced cancers. Whole-study context: A male proportion of over 70% was recorded, with mean age around 55 years and range about 23 to 80. The study, taken as a whole, reports: People who partly responded at 0.1-3.0 mg/kg had some of the least clonal expansion seen. Some of the nonresponding patients also showed low levels of normalized T-cell clonal expansion. Among T cells, CD8+ cells averaged more expanded clones than CD4+ cells.

Assay: immunoSEQ multiplex PCR; the TCRdb copy retains only in-frame clones and omits some. This repertoire shows about 60,000 clones, roughly 80% found once; its top ten account for 0.6% to 0.8%. Of note for this clone: The antigen is undetermined.

J gave up 7 bases and V 4 bases, and 10 bases lay outside the gene matches. The CDR3 runs 16 residues. Germline V gene data show CDR1 as LNHDA and CDR2 as SQIVND (reference sequence). The source was CD4+ or CD8+ T cells sorted from blood, collected in a trial of the OX40 agonist ivuxolimab. This sequence was found in an adult with an advanced solid tumor such as melanoma, head and neck, liver or kidney cancer. The chain links TRBV19 to TRBJ1-6; 7 bases agree with TRBD1. The CDR3 DNA sequence: TGTGCCAGTAGTACCAACCGACAGGGCCAAAATTCACCCCTCCACTTT. Protein sequence: CASSTNRQGQNSPLHF.